The sequence of this TCR beta chain was determined in a study of blood T cell repertoires in COVID-19 (dated by TCRdb to the early 2020s). Turning to the overall study: Collaborator samples came from the United States, Italy and Spain and covered acute and convalescent phases of COVID-19. Where HLA class I and class II types were available, the types were taken from metadata supplied by the sample provider, not from assay-based typing. The repertoires were released in a freely available public database meant as a resource for research on the immune response to SARS-CoV-2. The material from the prospective study consisted of cDNA or gDNA derived from T cells, B-cell-depleted T cells, or PBMCs. A de-identified subject ID, COVID-19 status, age in years and sex were almost always included in the sample metadata. The dataset comprised deeply sampled blood TCRbeta repertoires from subjects exposed to, actively infected with, or recovered from COVID-19. Samples came from the ongoing ImmuneRACE study (first 160 participants) plus 1,254 subjects from 6 global collaborators. Study-wide conclusions, independent of this receptor: The amount of clinical and demographic metadata varied by source and participant and was provided uncurated.

As for this clone: Its antigen specificity is not known. Qualities for individual bases were not recorded, and no much larger clone is one base off.

TCRbeta CDR3 regions were amplified from genomic DNA using the immunoSEQ Assay, a bias-controlled multiplex PCR. From the authors' description of their analysis: Nucleated cell counts per sample were estimated from amplification of reference gene primers within the assay. Sequence reads were collapsed and filtered to measure the absolute abundance of every unique TCRbeta CDR3 rearrangement. For each sample, productive Simpson clonality was calculated by taking the square root of Simpson's diversity index across productive rearrangements. The clones in this table, taken by TCRdb from immuneACCESS, are in-frame only. Not every clone is retained; where verified, under half of the shortfall comes from an unresolved V gene, and the cause of the rest is unknown. V, J and clone size reflect that table, while D and trimming were determined from the DNA. This sample has over 50,000 clones in its table, and 80% to 90% of those were observed once. 3% to 3.5% of the sample comes from the top ten.

The collaborating institutions used their own protocols to collect whole blood in K2EDTA tubes. For TCRbeta analysis, collaborators shipped samples as frozen whole blood, isolated PBMCs, or DNA extracted from either of those sample types. Specimen: peripheral blood. The TCR sequence derives from a human donor in a cohort sampled during active COVID-19.

In nucleotides, the sequence is TGTGCCAGCAGTTATTGGAGTAGCGGGAGTGATGAGCAGTTCTTC. This translates into CASSYWSSGSDEQFF. The chain uses TRBV6-6 and TRBJ2-1; TRBD2 matches 9 bases in the middle. The CDR3 runs 15 residues from the cysteine to the phenylalanine. Kept here is only the CDR3 DNA, which spans 45 bases and is read in frame from base 1. Per the germline V gene (reference sequence), MNHNY is the CDR1 and SVGAGI is the CDR2. Trimming removed 3 bases from V and 8 bases from J; the gene matches leave 8 bases unexplained.